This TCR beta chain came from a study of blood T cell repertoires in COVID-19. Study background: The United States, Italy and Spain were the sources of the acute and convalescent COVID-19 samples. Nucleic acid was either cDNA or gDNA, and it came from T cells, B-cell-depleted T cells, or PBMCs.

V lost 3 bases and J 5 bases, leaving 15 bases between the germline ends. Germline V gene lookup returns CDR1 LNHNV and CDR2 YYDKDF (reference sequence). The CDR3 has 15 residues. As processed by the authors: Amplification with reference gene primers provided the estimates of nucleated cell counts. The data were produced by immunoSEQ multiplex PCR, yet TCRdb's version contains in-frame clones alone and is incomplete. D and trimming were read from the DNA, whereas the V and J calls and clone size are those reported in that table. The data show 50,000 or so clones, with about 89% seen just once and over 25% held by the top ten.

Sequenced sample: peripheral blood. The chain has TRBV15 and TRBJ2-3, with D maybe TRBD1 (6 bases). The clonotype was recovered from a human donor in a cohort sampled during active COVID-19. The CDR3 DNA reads TGTGCCACCAGCAGTAGAGGGGTCAGGGGAGATACGCAGTATTTT. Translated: CATSSRGVRGDTQYF.